These 10 T cell receptor beta chains came from one sample sequenced in a study of blood T cells in healthy people across ages. Alongside a J-beta primer mix, a sample-barcoded 5' primer served in a second PCR lasting roughly 6 to 11 cycles. TCRdb used MiXCR to reprocess the 5' RACE reads, holding one entry per CDR3 protein. The table lists over 500,000 distinct CDR3 sequences, over 40% of them singletons, with 13% in the top ten. Sample: blood. The source of these receptors is a woman older than 75 in good health.

This clonotype has more than one count but fewer than ten. This chain uses TRBV27 with TRBJ2-5, with D perhaps matching TRBD1 (5 bases). CDR3 length: 14 residues. CDR1 and CDR2 from the germline V gene are MNHEY and SMNVEV (reference sequence). Deletions cut 0 bases from V and 4 bases from J, with 9 bases between. As DNA, the CDR3 is TGTGCCAGCAGTTTATCAGACAGCTTAGAGACCCAGTACTTC. This encodes CASSLSDSLETQYF.

With respect to this clonotype: This could be a read error, since a much larger clone is one nucleotide away. This sequence joins TRBV15 and TRBJ2-1; D gene unclear. The CDR3 runs 14 residues. Germline CDR1 reads LNHNV; CDR2 reads YYDKDF (reference sequence). CDR3 bases: TGTGCCACCGGCAGAGTGGGCCCTAACAATGAGCAGTTCTTC. Protein: CATGRVGPNNEQFF.

This clonotype showed up just a few times. The chain couples TRBV11-1 to TRBJ2-3, with D perhaps matching TRBD2 (6 bases). The V gene lost 3 bases and the J gene lost 1 base, with 26 bases spanning the gap. The germline CDR1 and CDR2 sequences are SGHAT and FQDESV (reference sequence). The CDR3 loop spans 20 amino acids. DNA for the CDR3: TGTGCCAGCAGCTTCACATCGAATACGGGAGAGCCATCTCGCACAGATACGCAGTATTTT. Its translation: CASSFTSNTGEPSRTDTQYF.

V usage is TRBV7-8 and J usage is TRBJ2-7; the D gene is possibly TRBD1 (6 bases). The CDR3 sequence is 18 residues long. In germline, CDR1 is SGHVS, CDR2 FQNEAQ. V was shortened by 1 base and J by 0 bases, with 19 bases between the two germline ends. The CDR3 is CASSLEIRGTRSSYEQYF. The CDR3 DNA reads TGTGCCAGCAGCTTAGAAATTCGAGGGACAAGGAGCTCCTACGAGCAGTACTTC. The full variable domain, in which reference TRBV7-8 and TRBJ2-7 provide the parts outside the CDR3, is GAGVSQSPRYKVAKRGQDVALRCDPISGHVSLFWYQQALGQGPEFLTYFQNEAQLDKSGLPSDRFFAERPEGSVSTLKIQRTQQEDSAVYLCASSLEIRGTRSSYEQYFGPGTRLTVT.

The V gene is TRBV29-1, the J gene TRBJ2-5; possible D gene TRBD2, 5 bases. Germline V CDR1 and CDR2: SQVTM, ANQGSEA. The CDR3 is 12 residues long. Trimming took 6 bases from V and 5 from J, leaving 13 bases between them. CDR3 amino acids: CSVGNPQETQYF. CDR3 sequence (DNA): TGCAGCGTCGGGAACCCTCAGGAGACCCAGTACTTC.

This clonotype was counted many times. V usage is TRBV20-1 and J usage is TRBJ2-3; 9 nucleotides align to TRBD1. The CDR3 loop spans 15 amino acids. V gave up 4 bases and J gave up 2 bases; unmatched junction bases: 7. Germline CDR1 is DFQATT and CDR2 is SNEGSKA (reference sequence). CDR3: CSATWGQGPTDTQYF. In DNA form, the CDR3 reads TGCAGTGCTACCTGGGGACAGGGTCCCACAGATACGCAGTATTTT.

The chain links TRBV28 to TRBJ2-7; 8 bases align to TRBD1. Germline V gives CDR1 MDHEN, CDR2 SYDVKM. There are 14 residues in the CDR3. Trimming removed 3 bases from V and 6 bases from J; junction bases left unmatched: 7. The CDR3 sequence is CASSLDRVLPEQYF. In nucleotides, the CDR3 is TGTGCCAGCAGTTTGGACAGGGTCCTACCCGAGCAGTACTTC. The whole variable domain, remainder taken from reference TRBV28 and TRBJ2-7, is DVKVTQSSRYLVKRTGEKVFLECVQDMDHENMFWYRQDPGLGLRLIYFSYDVKMKEKGDIPEGYSVSREKKERFSLILESASTNQTSMYLCASSLDRVLPEQYFGPGTRLTVT.

In nucleotides, the CDR3 is TGCAGCGCACGGACAGGGGGAGGTGGTGAGCAGTACTTC. Amino acids: CSARTGGGGEQYF. The chain employs TRBV29-1 and TRBJ2-5; TRBD1 agrees at 10 bases. The germline gives CDR1 SQVTM, CDR2 ANQGSEA. V trimming: 7 bases; J trimming: 11 bases; junction bases outside the gene matches: 13. The length of the CDR3 is 13 residues.

The chain has TRBV30 and TRBJ1-3, with no clear D. V was cut by 2 bases and J by 2 bases, with 7 bases left in between. The germline gives CDR1 GTSNPN, CDR2 SVGIG (reference sequence). The CDR3 length is 13 residues. Here the CDR3 DNA reads TGTGCCTGGAGTAGAGGACCTGGAAACACCATATATTTT. Translating it yields CAWSRGPGNTIYF.

A note on this clonotype: Germline and junction disagree at one end, which may indicate a read error. The chain uses TRBV6-5 and TRBJ2-1, with 7 bases that match TRBD2. There are 15 residues in the CDR3. Looked up from germline, CDR1 is MNHEY and CDR2 is SVGAGI. The CDR3 spells CASSYRGDSYNERYF. The DNA of the CDR3 is TGTGCCAGCAGTTACCGGGGGGACTCCTACAATGAGCGGTACTTC.